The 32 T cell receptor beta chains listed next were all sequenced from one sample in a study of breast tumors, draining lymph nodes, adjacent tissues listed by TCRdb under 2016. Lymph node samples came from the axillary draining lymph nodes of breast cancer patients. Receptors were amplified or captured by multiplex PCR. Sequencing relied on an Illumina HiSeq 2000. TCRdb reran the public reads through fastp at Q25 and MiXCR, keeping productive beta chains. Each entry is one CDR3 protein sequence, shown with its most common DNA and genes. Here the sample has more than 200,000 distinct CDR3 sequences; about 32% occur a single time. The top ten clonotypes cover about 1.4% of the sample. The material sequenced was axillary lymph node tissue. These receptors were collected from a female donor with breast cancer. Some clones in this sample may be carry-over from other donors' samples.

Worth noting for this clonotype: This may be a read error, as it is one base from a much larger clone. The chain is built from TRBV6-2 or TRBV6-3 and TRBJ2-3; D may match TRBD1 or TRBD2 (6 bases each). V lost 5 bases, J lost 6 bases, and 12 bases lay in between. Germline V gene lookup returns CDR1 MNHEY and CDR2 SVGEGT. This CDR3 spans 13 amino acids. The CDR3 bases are TGTGCCAGCAGTCACAGGGCGGGGGATACGCAGTATTTT. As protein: CASSHRAGDTQYF.

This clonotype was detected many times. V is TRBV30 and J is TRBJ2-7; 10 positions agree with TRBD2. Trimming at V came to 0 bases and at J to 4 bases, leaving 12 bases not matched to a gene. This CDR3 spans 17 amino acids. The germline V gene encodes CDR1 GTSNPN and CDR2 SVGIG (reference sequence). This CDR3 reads CAWSVNGWTSGSYEQYF. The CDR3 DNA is TGTGCCTGGAGTGTGAACGGCTGGACTAGCGGATCATACGAGCAGTACTTC.

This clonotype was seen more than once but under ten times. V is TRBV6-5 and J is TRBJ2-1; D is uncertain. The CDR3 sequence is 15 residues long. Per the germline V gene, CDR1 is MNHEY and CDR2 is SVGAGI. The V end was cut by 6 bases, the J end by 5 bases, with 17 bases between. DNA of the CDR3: TGTGCCAGCAGCCTGTACAGCTTAAGACACAATGAGCAGTTCTTC. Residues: CASSLYSLRHNEQFF.

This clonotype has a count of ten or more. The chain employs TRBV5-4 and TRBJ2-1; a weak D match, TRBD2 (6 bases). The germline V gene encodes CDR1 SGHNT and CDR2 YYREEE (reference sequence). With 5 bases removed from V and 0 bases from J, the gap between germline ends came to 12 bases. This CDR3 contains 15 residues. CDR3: CASRILGSSYNEQFF. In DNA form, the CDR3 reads TGTGCCAGCAGAATCCTCGGGAGCTCCTACAATGAGCAGTTCTTC.

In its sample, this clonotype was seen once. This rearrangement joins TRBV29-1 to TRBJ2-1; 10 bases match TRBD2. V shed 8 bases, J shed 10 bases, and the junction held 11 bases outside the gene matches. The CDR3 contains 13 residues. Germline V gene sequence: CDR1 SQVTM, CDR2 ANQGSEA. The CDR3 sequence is CSLGLAGVEEQFF. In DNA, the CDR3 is TGCAGCTTGGGGCTAGCGGGAGTAGAGGAGCAGTTCTTC.

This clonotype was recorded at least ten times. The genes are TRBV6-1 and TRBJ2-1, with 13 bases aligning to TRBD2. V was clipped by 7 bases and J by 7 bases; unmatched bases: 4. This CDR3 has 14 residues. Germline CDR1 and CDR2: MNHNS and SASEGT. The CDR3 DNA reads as TGTGCCAGCACGGGGGGACTAGCGGGAAATGAGCAGTTCTTC. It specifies CASTGGLAGNEQFF.

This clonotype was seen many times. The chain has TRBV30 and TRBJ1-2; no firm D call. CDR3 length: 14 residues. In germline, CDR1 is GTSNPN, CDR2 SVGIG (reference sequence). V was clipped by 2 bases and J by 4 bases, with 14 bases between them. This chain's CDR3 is CAWSPRTGVYGYTF. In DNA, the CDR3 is TGTGCCTGGAGTCCCAGGACTGGAGTCTATGGCTACACCTTC.

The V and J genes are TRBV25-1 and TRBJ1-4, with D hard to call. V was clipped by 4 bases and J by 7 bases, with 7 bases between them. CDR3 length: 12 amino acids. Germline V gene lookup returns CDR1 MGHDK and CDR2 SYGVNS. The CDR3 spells CASSGDFEKLFF. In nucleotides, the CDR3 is TGTGCCAGCAGTGGAGACTTTGAAAAACTGTTTTTT.

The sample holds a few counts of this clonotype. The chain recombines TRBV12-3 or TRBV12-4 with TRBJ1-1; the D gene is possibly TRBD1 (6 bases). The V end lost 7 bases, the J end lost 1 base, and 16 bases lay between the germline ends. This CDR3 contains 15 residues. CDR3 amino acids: CASTRAGVGNTEAFF. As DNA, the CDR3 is TGTGCCAGCACTAGGGCAGGGGTGGGGAACACTGAAGCTTTCTTT.

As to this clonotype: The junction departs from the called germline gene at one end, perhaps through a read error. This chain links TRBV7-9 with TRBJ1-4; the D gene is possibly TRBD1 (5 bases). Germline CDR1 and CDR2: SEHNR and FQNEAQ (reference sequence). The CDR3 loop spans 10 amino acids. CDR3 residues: CASSLFLRGF. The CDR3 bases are TGTGCCAGCAGCTTATTCTTGCGGGGCTTT.

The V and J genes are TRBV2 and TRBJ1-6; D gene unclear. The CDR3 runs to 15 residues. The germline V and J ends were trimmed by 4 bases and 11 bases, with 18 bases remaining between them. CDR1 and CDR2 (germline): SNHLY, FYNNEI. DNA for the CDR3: TGTGCCAGCAGTGGCGATGGGGAGTGGAATCCACCCCTCCACTTT. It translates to CASSGDGEWNPPLHF. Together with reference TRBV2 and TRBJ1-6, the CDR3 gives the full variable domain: EPEVTQTPSHQVTQMGQEVILRCVPISNHLYFYWYRQILGQKVEFLVSFYNNEISEKSEIFDDQFSVERPDGSNFTLKIRSTKLEDSAMYFCASSGDGEWNPPLHFGNGTRLTVT.

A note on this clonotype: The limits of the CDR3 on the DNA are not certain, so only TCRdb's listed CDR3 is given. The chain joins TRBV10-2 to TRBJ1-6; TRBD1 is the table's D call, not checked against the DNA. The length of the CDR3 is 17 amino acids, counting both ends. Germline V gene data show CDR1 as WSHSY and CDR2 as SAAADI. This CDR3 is CACSARTGGLYNSPLHF.

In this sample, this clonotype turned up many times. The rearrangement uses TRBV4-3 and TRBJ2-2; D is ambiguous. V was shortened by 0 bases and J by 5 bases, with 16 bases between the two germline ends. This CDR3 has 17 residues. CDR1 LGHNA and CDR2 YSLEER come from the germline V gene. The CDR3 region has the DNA TGCGCCAGCAGCCAAGATTTTGACGGATTAAGGACCGGGGAGCTGTTTTTT. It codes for CASSQDFDGLRTGELFF.

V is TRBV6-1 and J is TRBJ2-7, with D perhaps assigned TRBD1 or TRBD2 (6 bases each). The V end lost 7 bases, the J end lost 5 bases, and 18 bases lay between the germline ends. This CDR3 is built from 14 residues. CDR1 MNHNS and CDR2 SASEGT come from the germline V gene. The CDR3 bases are TGTGCCAGCAAGTGGGAGGCAGGGGCCGACGAGCAGTACTTC. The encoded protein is CASKWEAGADEQYF.

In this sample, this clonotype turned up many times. CDR3 region: CASSDWGQPQHF. The CDR3 nucleotides are TGTGCCAGCAGTGACTGGGGGCAGCCCCAGCATTTT. The V and J genes are TRBV6-1 and TRBJ1-5; D perhaps matches TRBD1 (5 bases). Germline loops: CDR1 MNHNS, CDR2 SASEGT. V lost 3 bases and J 7 bases, leaving 7 bases between the germline ends. The CDR3 has 12 residues.

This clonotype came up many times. CDR3 sequence: CASSPRQGRAGVLFF. The CDR3 DNA is TGTGCCAGCAGCCCACGACAGGGCCGGGCAGGGGTTCTGTTCTTC. The chain recombines TRBV11-1 with TRBJ2-1, with 7 nucleotides matching TRBD1. Per the germline V gene, CDR1 is SGHAT and CDR2 is FQDESV (reference sequence). The V and J ends lost 5 bases and 15 bases, in that order; junction bases with no gene match: 19. The CDR3 totals 15 residues.

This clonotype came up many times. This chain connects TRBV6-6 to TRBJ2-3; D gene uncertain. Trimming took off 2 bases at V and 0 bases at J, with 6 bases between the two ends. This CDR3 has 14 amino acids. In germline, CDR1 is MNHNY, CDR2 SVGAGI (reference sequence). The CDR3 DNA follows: TGTGCCAGCAGTTACCTCTCTAGCACAGATACGCAGTATTTT. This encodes CASSYLSSTDTQYF.

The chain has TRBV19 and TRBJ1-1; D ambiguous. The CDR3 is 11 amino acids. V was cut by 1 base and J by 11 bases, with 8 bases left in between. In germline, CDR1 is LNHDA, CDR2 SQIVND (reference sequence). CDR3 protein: CASSIGVWAFF. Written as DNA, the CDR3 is TGTGCCAGTAGTATAGGGGTGTGGGCTTTCTTT.

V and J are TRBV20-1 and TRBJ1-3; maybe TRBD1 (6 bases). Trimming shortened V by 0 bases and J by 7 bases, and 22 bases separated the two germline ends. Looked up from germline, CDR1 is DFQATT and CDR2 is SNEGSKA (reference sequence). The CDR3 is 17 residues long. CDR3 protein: CSARDLGKGGISNTIYF. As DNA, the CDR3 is TGCAGTGCTAGAGATCTGGGGAAGGGGGGCATTTCGAACACCATATATTTT.

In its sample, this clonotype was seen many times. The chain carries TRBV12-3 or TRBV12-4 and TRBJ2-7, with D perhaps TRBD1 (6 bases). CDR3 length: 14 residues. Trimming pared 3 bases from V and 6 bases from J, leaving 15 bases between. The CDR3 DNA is TGTGCCAGCAGTTTGAGGCAGGGGTCGGGCGAGCAGTACTTC. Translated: CASSLRQGSGEQYF.

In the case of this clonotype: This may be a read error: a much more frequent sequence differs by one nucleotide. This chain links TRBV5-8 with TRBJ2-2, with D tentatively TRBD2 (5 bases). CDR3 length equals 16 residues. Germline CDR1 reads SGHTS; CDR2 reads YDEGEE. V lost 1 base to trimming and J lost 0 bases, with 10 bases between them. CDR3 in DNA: TGTGCCAGCAGCTTGAGAGCGGCGACGAACACCGGGGAGCTGTTTTTT. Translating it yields CASSLRAATNTGELFF.

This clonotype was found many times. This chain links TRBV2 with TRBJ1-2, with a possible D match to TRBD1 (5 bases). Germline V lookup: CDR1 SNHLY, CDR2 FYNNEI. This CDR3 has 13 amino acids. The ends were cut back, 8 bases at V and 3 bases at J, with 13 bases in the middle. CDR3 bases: TGTGCCAGCTTTCCCCCGGGGGACTATGGCTACACCTTC. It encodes CASFPPGDYGYTF.

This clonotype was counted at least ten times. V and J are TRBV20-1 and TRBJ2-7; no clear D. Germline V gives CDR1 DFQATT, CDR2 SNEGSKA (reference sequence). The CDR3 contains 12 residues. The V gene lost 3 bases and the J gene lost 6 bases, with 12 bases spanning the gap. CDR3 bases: TGCAGTGCTAGGCCCGATACGCGCGAGCAGTACTTC. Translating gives CSARPDTREQYF.

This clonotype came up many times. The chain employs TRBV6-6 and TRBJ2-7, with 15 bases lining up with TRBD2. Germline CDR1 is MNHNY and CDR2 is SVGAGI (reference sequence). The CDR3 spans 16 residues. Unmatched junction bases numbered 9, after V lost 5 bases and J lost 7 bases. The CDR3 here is CASSLGTSGRLHEQYF. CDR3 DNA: TGTGCCAGCAGTCTTGGGACTAGCGGGAGGCTTCATGAGCAGTACTTC.

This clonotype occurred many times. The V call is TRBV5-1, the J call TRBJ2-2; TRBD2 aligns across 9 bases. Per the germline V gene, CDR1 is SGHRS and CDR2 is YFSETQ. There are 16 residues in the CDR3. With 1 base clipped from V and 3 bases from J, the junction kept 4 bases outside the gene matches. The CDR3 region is CASSLRAGGDTGELFF. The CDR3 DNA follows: TGCGCCAGCAGCTTGCGGGCGGGAGGGGACACCGGGGAGCTGTTTTTT.

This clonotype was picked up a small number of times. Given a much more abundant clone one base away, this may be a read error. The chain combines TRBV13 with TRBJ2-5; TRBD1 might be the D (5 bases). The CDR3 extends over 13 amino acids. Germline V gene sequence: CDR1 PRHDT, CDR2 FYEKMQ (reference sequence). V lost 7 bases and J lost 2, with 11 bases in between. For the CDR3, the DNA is TGTGCCAGCACCCGGCACAGGCAAGAGACCCAGTACTTC. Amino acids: CASTRHRQETQYF.

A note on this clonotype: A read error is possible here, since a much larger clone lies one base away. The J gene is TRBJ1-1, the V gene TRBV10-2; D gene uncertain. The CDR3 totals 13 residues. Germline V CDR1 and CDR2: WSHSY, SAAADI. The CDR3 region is CASRSPGSTEASF. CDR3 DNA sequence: TGCGCCAGCAGGTCGCCAGGTTCGACTGAAGCTTCCTTT.

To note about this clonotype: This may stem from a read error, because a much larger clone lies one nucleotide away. CDR3 nucleotide sequence: TGTGCCAGCAGCTTTGGACAGTCAGGCTACACCTTC. Protein: CASSFGQSGYTF. The rearrangement links TRBV5-6 to TRBJ1-2, with D possibly matching TRBD1 (6 bases). V was clipped by 2 bases and J by 8 bases, with 10 bases between them. Germline V gives CDR1 SGHDT, CDR2 YYEEEE. The CDR3 length is 12 residues.

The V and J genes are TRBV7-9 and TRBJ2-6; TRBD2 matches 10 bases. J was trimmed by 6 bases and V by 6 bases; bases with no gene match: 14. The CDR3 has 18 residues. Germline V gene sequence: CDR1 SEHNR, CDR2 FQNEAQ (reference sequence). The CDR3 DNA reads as TGTGCCAGCAGGGGAGCTAGCGGGAGTAGCTATGAGGCCAACGTCCTGACTTTC. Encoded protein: CASRGASGSSYEANVLTF.

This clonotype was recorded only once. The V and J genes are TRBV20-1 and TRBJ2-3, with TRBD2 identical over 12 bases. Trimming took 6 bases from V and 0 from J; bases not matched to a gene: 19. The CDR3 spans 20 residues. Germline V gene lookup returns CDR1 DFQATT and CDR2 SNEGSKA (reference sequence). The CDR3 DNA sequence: TGCAGTGCCGACGAGAGGGCCCGAGGTGGGACTAGCGGGAGCACAGATACGCAGTATTTT. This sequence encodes CSADERARGGTSGSTDTQYF.

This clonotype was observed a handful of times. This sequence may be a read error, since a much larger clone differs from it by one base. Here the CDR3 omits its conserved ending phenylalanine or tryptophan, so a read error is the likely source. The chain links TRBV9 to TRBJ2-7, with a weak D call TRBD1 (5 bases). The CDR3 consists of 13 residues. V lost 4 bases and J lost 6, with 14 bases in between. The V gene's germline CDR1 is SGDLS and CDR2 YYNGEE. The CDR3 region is CASSKDTIPEQYS. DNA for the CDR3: TGTGCCAGCAGCAAGGACACGATTCCCGAGCAGTACTCC.

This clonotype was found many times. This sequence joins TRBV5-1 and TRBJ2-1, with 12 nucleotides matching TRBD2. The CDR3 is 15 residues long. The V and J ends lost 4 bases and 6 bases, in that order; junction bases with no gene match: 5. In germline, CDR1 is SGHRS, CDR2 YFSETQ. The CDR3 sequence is CASSRGLAGSNEQFF. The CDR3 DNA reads TGCGCCAGCAGCCGAGGACTAGCGGGAAGCAATGAGCAGTTCTTC.